Presented here are 7 T cell receptor beta chains from one specimen sequenced in a study of T cell repertoires in cytomegalovirus infection. TCRdb passed the reads through MiXCR, listing each CDR3 protein once. The sample holds 300,000 to 450,000 distinct CDR3 sequences; 15% to 20% are singletons and the top ten take under 9%. The source material was PBMCs. All receptors derive from a human donor in good health (CMV status not recorded). Some clones in this sample may be carry-over from other donors' samples.

This clonotype was observed many times. CDR3 sequence: CSAGGRVYNEQFF. CDR3 nucleotide sequence: TGCAGTGCTGGCGGACGGGTCTACAATGAGCAGTTCTTC. The chain has TRBV20-1 and TRBJ2-1; D uncertain. The CDR3 runs 13 residues. CDR1 is DFQATT, CDR2 SNEGSKA, per germline (reference sequence). V lost 5 bases and J 3 bases, leaving 11 bases between the germline ends.

This clonotype appeared many times. The chain uses TRBV7-9 and TRBJ1-2; no firm D call. The CDR3 sequence is 15 residues long. V gave up 1 base and J gave up 3 bases, with 12 bases separating them. The V gene's germline CDR1 is SEHNR and CDR2 FQNEAQ (reference sequence). The CDR3 here is CASSLVLGNYYGYTF. The CDR3 coding sequence is TGTGCCAGCAGCTTAGTTCTTGGCAACTACTATGGCTACACCTTC. Full variable domain (outside the CDR3, taken from reference TRBV7-9 and TRBJ1-2): DTGVSQNPRHKITKRGQNVTFRCDPISEHNRLYWYRQTLGQGPEFLTYFQNEAQLEKSRLLSDRFSAERPKGSFSTLEIQRTEQGDSAMYLCASSLVLGNYYGYTFGSGTRLTVV.

This clonotype was observed a handful of times. The chain uses TRBV12-3 or TRBV12-4 and TRBJ2-1, with a possible D match to TRBD1 (5 bases). The CDR3 covers 15 residues. Trimming cost V 1 base and J 0 bases, with 7 bases left between them. The CDR3 DNA sequence: TGTGCCAGCAGTTTAGGGACACGCTCCTACAATGAGCAGTTCTTC. Translated: CASSLGTRSYNEQFF.

The genes are TRBV7-2 and TRBJ2-7; tentatively, D is TRBD1 (6 bases). Trimming stripped 1 base from V and 7 bases from J, with 17 bases between. Germline values: CDR1 SGHTA, CDR2 FQGNSA. This CDR3 contains 15 residues. This CDR3 reads CASSLEGVRGLEQYF. CDR3 DNA: TGTGCCAGCAGCTTAGAGGGGGTGAGGGGGTTAGAGCAGTACTTC.

This chain connects TRBV19 to TRBJ1-2; 9 nucleotides align to TRBD1. V lost 7 bases to trimming and J lost 8 bases; unmatched junction nucleotides: 5. Germline assignment: CDR1 LNHDA and CDR2 SQIVND (reference sequence). The CDR3 is made up of 12 amino acids. CDR3 nucleotides: TGTGCCAGTAAGGACAGGGGCGAGGGCTACACCTTC. This sequence encodes CASKDRGEGYTF.

The chain uses TRBV11-3 and TRBJ2-5; perhaps D is TRBD1 or TRBD2 (5 bases each). Trimming took 5 bases from V and 6 from J, leaving 13 bases between them. Germline-derived CDR1 and CDR2 are SGHNT and YENEEA. The CDR3 extends over 13 amino acids. Here the CDR3 DNA reads TGTGCCAGCAGCACCGACTTGGGACAGACCCAGTACTTC. Amino acid sequence: CASSTDLGQTQYF.

This clonotype was detected ten times or more. The J gene is TRBJ2-1, the V gene TRBV10-3; a possible D gene is TRBD2 (7 bases). V lost 0 bases and J lost 10, with 19 bases in between. Germline V gives CDR1 ENHRY, CDR2 SYGVKD. CDR3 size: 16 residues. CDR3 nucleotide sequence: TGTGCCATCAGTGAGTCGAGAGGGGGGGCCTCTGGAGAGCAGTTCTTC. Residues: CAISESRGGASGEQFF.